The rows below give T cell receptor beta chains drawn from one sample of a study of blood T cell repertoires in COVID-19. Profiling relied on immunoSEQ multiplex PCR, and the TCRdb table lists in-frame clones only, not all of them. Of roughly 230,000 clones listed, approximately 86% were seen once; the top ten hold 3.5% to 4%. Sequencing input: peripheral blood. Receptors were obtained from an elderly woman with acute or convalescent COVID-19. Both conserved end residues are part of each CDR3. D genes are given only for firm matches. Clone sizes are given selectively: once, few, many, or a class where the clone is expanded.

clone_size | j_call | cdr3_length | v_call | d_call | cdr3_aa | cdr3_nt
. | TRBJ2-5 | 15 | TRBV5-8 | TRBD1 | CASSDQGAPRETQYF | TGTGCCAGCAGCGACCAGGGGGCGCCCCGGGAGACCCAGTACTTC
. | TRBJ2-1 | 15 | TRBV3-1/TRBV3-2 | TRBD1 | CASSQDRGSYNEQFF | TGTGCCAGCAGCCAGGACAGGGGATCCTACAATGAGCAGTTCTTC
. | TRBJ2-7 | 13 | TRBV12-3/TRBV12-4 | TRBD1 | CASQFLQGGEQYF | TGTGCCAGCCAATTCCTACAGGGGGGCGAGCAGTACTTC
. | TRBJ1-4 | 14 | TRBV4-1 | . | CASSHVANNEKLFF | TGCGCCAGCAGCCACGTAGCTAATAATGAAAAACTGTTTTTT
. | TRBJ1-5 | 11 | TRBV28 | . | CASGSYQPQHF | TGTGCCAGCGGTTCCTATCAGCCCCAGCATTTT
. | TRBJ2-2 | 14 | TRBV18 | . | CASSSRENTGELFF | TGTGCCAGCTCATCAAGAGAGAACACCGGGGAGCTGTTTTTT
once | TRBJ1-4 | 14 | TRBV4-3 | TRBD1 | CASSQGQGPWELFF | TGCGCCAGCAGCCAGGGACAGGGACCTTGGGAACTGTTTTTT
. | TRBJ1-2 | 14 | TRBV19 | . | CASSITGGGYGYTF | TGTGCCAGTAGTATCACCGGCGGGGGATATGGCTACACCTTC
. | TRBJ2-5 | 16 | TRBV24-1 | . | CATSDPGGGRGETQYF | TGTGCCACCAGTGATCCTGGAGGAGGTCGGGGGGAGACCCAGTACTTC
. | TRBJ1-1 | 14 | TRBV7-9 | . | CASSLARGNTEAFF | TGTGCCAGCAGCTTGGCCCGGGGGAACACTGAAGCTTTCTTT